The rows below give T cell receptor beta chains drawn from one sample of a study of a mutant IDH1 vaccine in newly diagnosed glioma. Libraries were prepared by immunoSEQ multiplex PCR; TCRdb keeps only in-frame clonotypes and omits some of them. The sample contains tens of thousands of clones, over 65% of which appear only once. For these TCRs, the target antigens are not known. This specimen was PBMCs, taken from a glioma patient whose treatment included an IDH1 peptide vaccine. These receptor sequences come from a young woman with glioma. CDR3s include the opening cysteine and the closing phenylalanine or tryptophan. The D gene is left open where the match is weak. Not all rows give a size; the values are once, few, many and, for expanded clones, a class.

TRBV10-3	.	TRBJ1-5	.	TGTGCCATCAGCGACGGACTGGTCAATCAGCCCCAGCATTTT	CAISDGLVNQPQHF
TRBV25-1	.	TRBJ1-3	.	TGTGCCAGCAGTGAATCATCCGGGGGCTCTGGAAACACCATATATTTT	CASSESSGGSGNTIYF
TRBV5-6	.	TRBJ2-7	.	TGTGCCAGCAGCTTGGCCGGCCCTTCCAACTACGAGCAGTACTTC	CASSLAGPSNYEQYF
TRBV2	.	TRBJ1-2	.	TGTGCCAGCAGTGAACGGGGGGTGGGCTATGGCTACACCTTC	CASSERGVGYGYTF
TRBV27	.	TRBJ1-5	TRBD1	TGTGCCAGCAGTTTGTTTGCAGGGGGAAGTCAGCCCCAGCATTTT	CASSLFAGGSQPQHF
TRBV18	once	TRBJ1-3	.	TGTGCCAGCTCACCACCAGGGTCTGGAAACACCATATATTTT	CASSPPGSGNTIYF
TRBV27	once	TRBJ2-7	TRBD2	TGTGCCAGCAGTTTCATAGGGACTAGCGGGAGCTACGAGCAGTACTTC	CASSFIGTSGSYEQYF
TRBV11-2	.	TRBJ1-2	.	TGTGCCAGCACCCAGAGGCTGGGGGATAACTATGGCTACACCTTC	CASTQRLGDNYGYTF
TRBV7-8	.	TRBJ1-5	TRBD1	TGTGCCAGCAGCGCGTCGGGTTGGGTTTCCACGACAGGGGGGTACCAGCCCCAGCATTTT	CASSASGWVSTTGGYQPQHF
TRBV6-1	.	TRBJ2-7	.	TGTGCCAGCAGTGAAGTCGTCATCTACGAGCAGTACTTC	CASSEVVIYEQYF
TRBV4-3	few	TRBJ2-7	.	TGCGCCAGCAGCCAAGATTACCCAGGGCCCTCCTACGAGCAGTACTTC	CASSQDYPGPSYEQYF
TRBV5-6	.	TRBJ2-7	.	TGTGCCAGCAGCCCTGAGAAGTCCGCCAGCTCCTACGAGCAGTACTTC	CASSPEKSASSYEQYF
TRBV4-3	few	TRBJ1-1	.	TGCGCCAGCAGCCAGACCGGGACCACGATCATGGGGGCTTTCTTT	CASSQTGTTIMGAFF
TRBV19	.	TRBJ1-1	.	TGTGCCAGTAGTATCTGGGGTATGAACACTGAAGCTTTCTTT	CASSIWGMNTEAFF
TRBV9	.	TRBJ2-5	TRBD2	TGTGCCAGCAGCGTAGACAGCGGGAGGACGGAGACCCAGTACTTC	CASSVDSGRTETQYF
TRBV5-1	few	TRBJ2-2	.	TGCGCCAGCAGCTGGGTAGCGGCGTCGAACACCGGGGAGCTGTTTTTT	CASSWVAASNTGELFF
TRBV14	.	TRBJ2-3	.	TGTGCCAGCAGCCAAGTATCGCCAGATACGCAGTATTTT	CASSQVSPDTQYF
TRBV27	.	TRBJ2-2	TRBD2	TGTGCCAGCAGTTGGGTCGGGCGGGAGTTGTTTACCGGGGAGCTGTTTTTT	CASSWVGRELFTGELFF
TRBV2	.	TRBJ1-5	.	TGTGCCAGCAGTGAAGTAGGTGGGGCGCCCCAGCATTTT	CASSEVGGAPQHF
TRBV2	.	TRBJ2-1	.	TGTGCCAGCAGGGAGATAGATGAGCAGTTCTTC	CASREIDEQFF
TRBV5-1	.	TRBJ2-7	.	TGCGCCAGCAGCTTGAGCGGTTACGAGCAGTACTTC	CASSLSGYEQYF
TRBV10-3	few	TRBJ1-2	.	TGTGCCATCAGTGATGTAGGGACTTATTATGGCTACACCTTC	CAISDVGTYYGYTF
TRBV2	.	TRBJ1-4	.	TGTGCCAGCAGTGATAGGCCAGGGGTTGAAAAACTGTTTTTT	CASSDRPGVEKLFF
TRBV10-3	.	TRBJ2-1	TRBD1	TGTGCCATCAGATTGGACAGGGGAGGGTACAATGAGCAGTTCTTC	CAIRLDRGGYNEQFF
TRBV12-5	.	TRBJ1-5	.	TGTGCTAGTGGTTCCTTGGGGTACCAGCCCCAGCATTTT	CASGSLGYQPQHF
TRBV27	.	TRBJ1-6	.	TGTGCCAGCAGGGCCCAGGGAGGGAAAAATAATTCACCCCTCCACTTT	CASRAQGGKNNSPLHF
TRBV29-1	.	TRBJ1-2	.	TGCAGCGGGGGAAGAGGCGCAGGGCCGAACGGGGGCTACACCTTC	CSGGRGAGPNGGYTF
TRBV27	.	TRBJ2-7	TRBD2	TGTGCCAGCAGTTTAGGAGGGAGGGCCGGTGACGAGCAGTACTTC	CASSLGGRAGDEQYF
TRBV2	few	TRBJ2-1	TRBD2	TGTGCCAGCAGGGCTAGCGGGGGGGCCTACAATGAGCAGTTCTTC	CASRASGGAYNEQFF
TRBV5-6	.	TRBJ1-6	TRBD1	TGTGCCAGCAGCTTGGAGTATAGGGGACAGCCGAATTCACCCCTCCACTTT	CASSLEYRGQPNSPLHF
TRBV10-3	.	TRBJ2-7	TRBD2	TGTGCCATCAGTTCCCCGTACGGGAGCGGGAATGACGAGCAGTACTTC	CAISSPYGSGNDEQYF
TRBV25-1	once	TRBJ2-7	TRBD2	TGTGCCAGCAGTGACCCCCCGGGGGGTAGGAACGAGCAGTACTTC	CASSDPPGGRNEQYF
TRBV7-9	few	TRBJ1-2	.	TGTGCCAGCAGCTTAGTCGGCGCTAACTATGGCTACACCTTC	CASSLVGANYGYTF
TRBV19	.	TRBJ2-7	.	TGTGCCAGTAGTAGAGGGACATTCGGATCCACCTACGAGCAGTACTTC	CASSRGTFGSTYEQYF
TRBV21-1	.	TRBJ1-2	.	TGTGCCAGCAGGCACAGATTTTTGGACGGGGCCGACTATGGCTACACCTTC	CASRHRFLDGADYGYTF
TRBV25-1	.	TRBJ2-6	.	TGTGCCAGCAGTGAATCAGAAGGGACCGGGGCCAACGTCCTGACTTTC	CASSESEGTGANVLTF